This TCR beta chain emerged from a study of cytomegalovirus exposure and HLA in healthy donors. The PCR made use of 60 Vbeta and 13 Jbeta primers. Assay used: immunoSEQ multiplex PCR; TCRdb lists only in-frame clones, some missing. The clone table shows around 26,000 clones, with the ten largest holding under 20%. Trimming took 3 bases from V and 2 from J; bases not matched to a gene: 4. This CDR3 comprises 16 residues. Germline CDR1 reads SNHLY; CDR2 reads FYNNEI. The source of this sequence is a male donor in good health and CMV-seropositive. Sequencing input: PBMCs. The chain recombines TRBV2 with TRBJ2-5; TRBD2 matches at 12 bases. For the CDR3, the DNA is TGTGCCAGCAGTGACCGGACTAGCGGGGAGCAAGAGACCCAGTACTTC. Translated, it gives CASSDRTSGEQETQYF.